A selection of T cell receptor beta chains follows, all from one sample in a study of regulatory T cells in long-lasting Graves disease. TCRdb reprocessed the multiplex PCR reads via MiXCR and lists one record per CDR3 protein. The table shows about 660,000 distinct CDR3 sequences, with about 32% occurring only once. The specimen comprised peripheral blood mononuclear cells (PBMCs), sampled when the disease was refractory, from a patient treated with antithyroid drugs. These receptors all come from a female donor with Graves disease. Each CDR3 is given with its conserved first and last residue. D genes are given only for firm matches. Clone size is shown for a subset of rows, as once, few, many or a class of expanded clone.

D gene,J gene,V gene,clone size,CDR3 protein,CDR3 DNA
NA,TRBJ2-7,TRBV30,few,CAWSTGSIYEQYF,TGTGCCTGGAGTACCGGATCAATTTACGAGCAGTACTTC
TRBD2,TRBJ2-5,TRBV28,NA,CASSLPGLASETQYF,TGTGCCAGCAGTTTACCGGGACTAGCGTCCGAGACCCAGTACTTC
NA,TRBJ1-5,TRBV24-1,few,CATSARGDQPQHF,TGTGCCACCAGTGCCAGAGGAGATCAGCCCCAGCATTTT
NA,TRBJ1-2,TRBV9,few,CASSPDGGARYGYTF,TGTGCCAGCAGCCCGGACGGGGGAGCTCGCTATGGCTACACCTTC
NA,TRBJ2-7,TRBV28,NA,CASSLLTGRKANF,TGTGCCAGCAGTTTATTAACCGGCCGCAAGGCAAACTTC
TRBD1,TRBJ2-2,TRBV7-3,NA,CASSRQGPSSNTGELFF,TGCGCCAGCAGTAGACAGGGGCCCTCTTCGAACACCGGGGAGCTGTTTTTT
NA,TRBJ2-7,TRBV7-9,NA,CASSFTGLYEQYF,TGTGCCAGCAGCTTTACGGGTCTCTACGAGCAGTACTTC
NA,TRBJ1-3,TRBV6-1,few,CASIQTWTAGNTIYF,TGTGCCAGCATCCAAACTTGGACAGCTGGAAACACCATATATTTT
NA,TRBJ1-1,TRBV27,few,CASSWAGVNTEAFF,TGTGCCAGCAGTTGGGCCGGGGTGAACACTGAAGCTTTCTTT
NA,TRBJ1-2,TRBV19,NA,CASSNRGLLTTGYTF,TGTGCCAGTAGTAACCGAGGTTTGCTCACCACTGGCTACACCTTC
NA,TRBJ1-1,TRBV9,few,CASSGAKQSNTEAFF,TGTGCCAGCAGCGGAGCGAAACAGTCAAACACTGAAGCTTTCTTT
NA,TRBJ2-1,TRBV7-2,NA,CASSWAPNEQFF,TGTGCCAGCAGCTGGGCCCCTAATGAGCAGTTCTTC
NA,TRBJ1-1,TRBV30,NA,CAWTNLGGTEAFF,TGTGCCTGGACCAACTTAGGGGGGACTGAAGCTTTCTTT
NA,TRBJ2-7,TRBV5-1,NA,CASGVGTVTYEQYF,TGCGCCAGCGGGGTCGGTACCGTTACCTACGAGCAGTACTTC
NA,TRBJ2-5,TRBV6-5,NA,CASSYGGRVETQYF,TGTGCCAGCAGTTACGGGGGTAGGGTGGAGACCCAGTACTTC
NA,TRBJ1-4,TRBV7-2,once,CASSLRWASDPTNEKLFF,TGTGCCAGCAGCTTACGTTGGGCCTCGGACCCAACTAATGAAAAACTGTTTTTT
NA,TRBJ1-1,TRBV3-1,NA,CASSPLIGSIANTEAFF,TGTGCCAGCAGCCCTTTGATAGGGAGTATAGCAAACACTGAAGCTTTCTTT
NA,TRBJ1-1,TRBV27,few,CASSLSRVGGTEAFF,TGTGCCAGCAGTTTATCAAGGGTGGGGGGGACTGAAGCTTTCTTT
TRBD1,TRBJ1-4,TRBV20-1,NA,CSATGQGAEKLFF,TGCAGTGCAACAGGACAGGGAGCTGAAAAACTGTTTTTT
NA,TRBJ1-2,TRBV28,few,CASSLGRAGPGGYTF,TGTGCCAGCAGTTTAGGCCGAGCGGGGCCGGGTGGCTACACCTTC
NA,TRBJ1-6,TRBV19,once,CASKARGTVDNSPLHF,TGTGCCAGCAAGGCTCGAGGGACGGTCGATAATTCACCCCTCCACTTT
NA,TRBJ2-7,TRBV20-1,NA,CSATRELGGYEQYF,TGCAGTGCTACAAGGGAGTTAGGGGGTTACGAGCAGTACTTC
TRBD2,TRBJ2-7,TRBV7-9,NA,CASSQVVAAGGSHEQYF,TGTGCCAGCAGCCAGGTGGTAGCAGCGGGAGGTTCCCACGAGCAGTACTTC
NA,TRBJ2-7,TRBV9,NA,CASSPRGEASYEQYF,TGTGCCAGCAGCCCTCGGGGAGAAGCCTCCTACGAGCAGTACTTC
NA,TRBJ2-3,TRBV12-3/TRBV12-4,few,CASSPRAELSTDTQYF,TGTGCCAGCAGCCCCCGAGCGGAGCTAAGCACAGATACGCAGTATTTT
NA,TRBJ1-3,TRBV12-3/TRBV12-4,NA,CASNPREDFSGNTIYF,TGTGCCAGCAACCCTCGCGAGGACTTCTCTGGAAACACCATATATTTT
TRBD1,TRBJ1-1,TRBV9,few,CASSLEGASEAFF,TGTGCCAGTTCCCTGGAGGGGGCCTCTGAAGCTTTCTTT
NA,TRBJ1-1,TRBV29-1,NA,CSVDSTGAEAFF,TGCAGCGTTGACTCCACGGGGGCTGAAGCTTTCTTT
NA,TRBJ1-6,TRBV7-8,NA,CASRPTPGVNSPLHF,TGTGCCAGCAGACCAACCCCCGGGGTAAATTCACCCCTCCACTTT
NA,TRBJ1-1,TRBV27,many,CASSFIAGGTEAFF,TGTGCCAGCAGTTTTATCGCAGGAGGCACTGAAGCTTTCTTT
NA,TRBJ1-2,TRBV6-1,many,CASSQARNRNYGYTF,TGTGCCAGCAGTCAGGCCCGGAATCGTAACTATGGCTACACCTTC
NA,TRBJ1-2,TRBV19,NA,CASSFRTEYGYTF,TGTGCCAGTAGTTTCCGGACAGAGTATGGCTACACCTTC
NA,TRBJ1-4,TRBV5-1,NA,CASSLYTTNEKLFF,TGCGCCAGCAGCTTGTATACAACTAATGAAAAACTGTTTTTT
NA,TRBJ1-5,TRBV28,NA,CASSFGVGVGQPQHF,TGTGCCAGCAGTTTTGGCGTGGGGGTAGGTCAGCCCCAGCATTTT
NA,TRBJ1-5,TRBV2,few,CASKGERAQPQHF,TGTGCCAGCAAGGGGGAGAGGGCTCAGCCCCAGCATTTT
NA,TRBJ1-1,TRBV12-5,NA,CASGSGLLAFF,TGTGCTAGTGGCTCCGGACTGTTGGCTTTCTTT
NA,TRBJ2-2,TRBV28,many,CASSLLHRDPNTGELFF,TGTGCCAGCAGTTTATTACACCGGGATCCGAACACCGGGGAGCTGTTTTTT
NA,TRBJ1-2,TRBV28,NA,CASKEGLRGDGYTF,TGTGCCAGCAAGGAGGGGCTTAGGGGGGATGGCTACACCTTC
NA,TRBJ2-5,TRBV20-1,NA,CSAKTVRETQYF,TGCAGTGCTAAGACAGTGCGAGAGACCCAGTACTTC
NA,TRBJ2-7,TRBV20-1,NA,CSASPKKDREQYF,TGCAGTGCTTCCCCAAAAAAGGATCGGGAGCAGTACTTC
NA,TRBJ2-7,TRBV19,NA,CASSTLEVGDEQYF,TGTGCCAGTAGTACACTCGAGGTAGGCGACGAGCAGTACTTC
NA,TRBJ2-5,TRBV27,once,CASSLTIPGGTQYF,TGTGCCAGCAGTTTAACTATACCCGGGGGGACCCAGTACTTC